This T cell receptor (beta chain) was recorded in a study of CD8+CD57+ T cells in acquired aplastic anemia. The overall study: CD4+ and CD8+ cells, once sorted, gave DNA averaging roughly 3.2 ug.

For sequencing, patients were chosen who had shown expansion of CD8+CD57+ cells by flow cytometry. The patients all had a severe acquired aplastic anemia diagnosis. This clonotype was seen a few times. What it binds is unknown. General study findings and limits: Some 31 shared CD8+ CDR3s appeared highly expressed within patients' immunodominant clones.

CDR1 is SGHRS, CDR2 YFSETQ, per germline. CDR3 size: 15 residues. V lost 4 bases, J lost 2 bases, and 14 bases lay in between. TCR beta VDJ and CDR3 were profiled, and genomic DNA was the template. TCRdb called the reads again in MiXCR, with one record for every CDR3 protein. The sample shows roughly 250,000 distinct CDR3 sequences, approximately 50% of them seen only once. J is TRBJ2-3 and V is TRBV5-1, with a possible D match to TRBD1 (5 bases). This receptor was taken from a human donor with aplastic anemia. The sample comprised sorted CD4+, CD8+, or CD8+CD57+ T cells (not recorded which) from PBMCs. The CDR3 DNA is TGCGCCAGCAGCAGGACACCTCTAAACACAGATACGCAGTATTTT. It encodes CASSRTPLNTDTQYF.